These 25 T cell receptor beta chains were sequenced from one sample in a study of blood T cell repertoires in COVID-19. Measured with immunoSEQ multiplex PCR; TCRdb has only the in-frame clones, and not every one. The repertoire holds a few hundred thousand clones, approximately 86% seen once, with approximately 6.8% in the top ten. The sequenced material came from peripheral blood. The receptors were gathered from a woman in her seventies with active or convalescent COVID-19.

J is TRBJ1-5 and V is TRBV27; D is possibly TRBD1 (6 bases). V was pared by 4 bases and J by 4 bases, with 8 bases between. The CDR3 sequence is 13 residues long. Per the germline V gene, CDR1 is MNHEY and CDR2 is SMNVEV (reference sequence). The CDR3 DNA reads TGTGCCAGCAGTTGGGGACATAATCAGCCCCAGCATTTT. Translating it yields CASSWGHNQPQHF.

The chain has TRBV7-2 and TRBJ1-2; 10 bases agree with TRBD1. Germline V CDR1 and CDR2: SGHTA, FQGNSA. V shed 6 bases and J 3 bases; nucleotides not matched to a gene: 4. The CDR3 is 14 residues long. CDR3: CASSWDRGYYGYTF. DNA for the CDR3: TGTGCCAGCAGTTGGGACAGGGGTTACTATGGCTACACCTTC. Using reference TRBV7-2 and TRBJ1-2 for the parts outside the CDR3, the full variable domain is GAGVSQSPSNKVTEKGKDVELRCDPISGHTALYWYRQSLGQGLEFLIYFQGNSAPDKSGLPSDRFSAERTGGSVSTLTIQRTQQEDSAVYLCASSWDRGYYGYTFGSGTRLTVV.

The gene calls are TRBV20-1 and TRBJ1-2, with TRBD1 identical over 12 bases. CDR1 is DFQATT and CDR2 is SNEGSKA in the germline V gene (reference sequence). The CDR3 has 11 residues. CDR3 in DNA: TGCGTGGGACAGGGGGCGCAAGGCTACACCTTC. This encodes CVGQGAQGYTF.

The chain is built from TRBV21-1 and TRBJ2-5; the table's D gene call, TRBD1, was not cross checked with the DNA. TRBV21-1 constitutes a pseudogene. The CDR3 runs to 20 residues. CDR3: CASSKEQIVWTGGVRETQYF. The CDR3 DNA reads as TGTGCCAGCAGCAAAGAACAAATTGTCTGGACAGGGGGCGTAAGGGAGACCCAGTACTTC.

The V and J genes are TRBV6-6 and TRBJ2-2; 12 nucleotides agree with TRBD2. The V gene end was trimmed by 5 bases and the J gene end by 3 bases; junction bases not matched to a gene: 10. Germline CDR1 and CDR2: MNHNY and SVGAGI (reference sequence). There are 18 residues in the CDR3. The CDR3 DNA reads TGTGCCAGCAGTCGCGGACTAGCGGGGCTCGTGGACACCGGGGAGCTGTTTTTT. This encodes CASSRGLAGLVDTGELFF.

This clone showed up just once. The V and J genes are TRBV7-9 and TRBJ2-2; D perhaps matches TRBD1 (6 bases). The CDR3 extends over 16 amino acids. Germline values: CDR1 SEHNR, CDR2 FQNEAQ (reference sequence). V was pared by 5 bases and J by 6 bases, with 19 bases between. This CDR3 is CASSPPGTSGAGELFF. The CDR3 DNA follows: TGTGCCAGCAGCCCACCCGGGACAAGTGGTGCCGGGGAGCTGTTTTTT.

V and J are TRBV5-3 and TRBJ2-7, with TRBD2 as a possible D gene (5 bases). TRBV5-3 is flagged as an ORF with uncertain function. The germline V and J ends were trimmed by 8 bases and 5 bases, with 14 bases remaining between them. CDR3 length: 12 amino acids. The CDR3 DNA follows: TGTGCCAGTAACCCTTCCGGGGACGAGCAGTACTTC. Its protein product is CASNPSGDEQYF.

The CDR3 region is CASSEAMRGRSEVGELFF. In nucleotides, the CDR3 is TGTGCCAGCAGTGAAGCAATGAGGGGGCGCAGCGAAGTCGGGGAGCTGTTTTTT. The J gene is TRBJ2-2, the V gene TRBV6-1; 7 bases fit TRBD1. The J segment lost 7 bases and the V segment lost 0 bases, leaving 14 bases of the junction unmatched. From germline, CDR1 is MNHNS and CDR2 SASEGT. The CDR3 is 18 residues long.

CDR3 coding DNA: TGTGCCATCAGTGTGGGACAGGAAGGCTACACCTTC. Its protein product is CAISVGQEGYTF. The rearrangement uses TRBV10-3 and TRBJ1-2, with 8 nucleotides matching TRBD1. CDR3 length: 12 amino acids. The germline CDR1 and CDR2 sequences are ENHRY and SYGVKD. After removal of 4 bases from V and 8 bases from J, the junction contained 3 bases not matched to a gene.

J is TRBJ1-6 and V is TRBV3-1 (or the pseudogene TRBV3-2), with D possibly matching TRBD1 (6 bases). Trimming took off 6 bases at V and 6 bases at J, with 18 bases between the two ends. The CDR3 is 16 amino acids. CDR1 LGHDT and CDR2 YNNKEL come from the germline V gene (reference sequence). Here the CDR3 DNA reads TGTGCCAGCAGTCCGGGAGGGCAGGGGCCTAATTCACCCCTCCACTTT. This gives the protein CASSPGGQGPNSPLHF.

CDR3 residues: CSASTGQVDTEAFF. The CDR3 DNA sequence: TGCAGTGCTAGTACCGGACAAGTAGACACTGAAGCTTTCTTT. The chain links TRBV20-1 to TRBJ1-1, with D possibly matching TRBD1 (5 bases). V dropped 3 bases and J dropped 3 bases, with 14 bases sitting between them. This CDR3 is built from 14 residues. The germline CDR1 and CDR2 sequences are DFQATT and SNEGSKA (reference sequence).

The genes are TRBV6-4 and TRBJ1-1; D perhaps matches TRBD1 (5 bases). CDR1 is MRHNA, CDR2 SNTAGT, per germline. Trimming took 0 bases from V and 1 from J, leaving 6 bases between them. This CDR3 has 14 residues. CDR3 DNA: TGTGCCAGCAGTGACTCAAGGGGGAACACTGAAGCTTTCTTT. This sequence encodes CASSDSRGNTEAFF.

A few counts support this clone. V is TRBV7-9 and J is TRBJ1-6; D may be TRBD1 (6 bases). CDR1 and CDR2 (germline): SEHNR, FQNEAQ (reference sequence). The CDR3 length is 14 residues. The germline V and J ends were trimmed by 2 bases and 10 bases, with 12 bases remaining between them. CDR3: CASSLQGTSSPLHF. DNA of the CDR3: TGTGCCAGCAGCTTACAGGGGACGAGCTCACCCCTCCACTTT.

The CDR3 loop reads CASSQSSLPGGIQYF. The CDR3 coding sequence is TGCGCCAGCAGTCAATCCTCACTACCTGGTGGCATTCAGTACTTC. The chain carries TRBV23-1 and TRBJ2-4; D remains ambiguous. TRBV23-1 is marked as an open reading frame, function uncertain. The germline V and J ends were trimmed by 0 bases and 9 bases, with 15 bases remaining between them. This CDR3 comprises 15 residues.

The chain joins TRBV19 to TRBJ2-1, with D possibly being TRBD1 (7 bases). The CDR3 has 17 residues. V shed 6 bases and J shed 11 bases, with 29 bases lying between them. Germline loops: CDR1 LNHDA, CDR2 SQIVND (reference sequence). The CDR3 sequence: CASSPRGRTGGILKQFF. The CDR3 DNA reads TGTGCCAGTAGCCCTAGGGGGAGGACAGGCGGTATCCTGAAGCAGTTCTTC.

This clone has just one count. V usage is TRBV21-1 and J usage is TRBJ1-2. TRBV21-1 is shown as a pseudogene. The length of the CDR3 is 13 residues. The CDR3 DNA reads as TGTGCCCGAATTTTATTAGGAGACTATGGCTACACCTTC. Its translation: CARILLGDYGYTF.

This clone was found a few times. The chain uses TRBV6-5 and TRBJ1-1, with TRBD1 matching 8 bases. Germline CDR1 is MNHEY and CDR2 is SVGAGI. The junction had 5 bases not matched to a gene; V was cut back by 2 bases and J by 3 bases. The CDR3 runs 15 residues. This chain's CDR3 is CASSYGAGGYTEAFF. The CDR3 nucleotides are TGTGCCAGCAGTTACGGGGCAGGGGGCTACACTGAAGCTTTCTTT.

In DNA form, the CDR3 reads TGCGCCAGCAACTACGGGACAGGGGAGGAGCAGTACTTC. Residues: CASNYGTGEEQYF. J is TRBJ2-7 and V is TRBV5-1; 10 bases line up with TRBD1. The CDR3 length is 13 residues. V dropped 6 bases and J dropped 7; count of bases not matched to a gene: 7. CDR1 is SGHRS, CDR2 YFSETQ, per germline. The full variable domain, rest sourced from reference TRBV5-1 and TRBJ2-7, is KAGVTQTPRYLIKTRGQQVTLSCSPISGHRSVSWYQQTPGQGLQFLFEYFSETQRNKGNFPGRFSGRQFSNSRSEMNVSTLELGDSALYLCASNYGTGEEQYFGPGTRLTVT.

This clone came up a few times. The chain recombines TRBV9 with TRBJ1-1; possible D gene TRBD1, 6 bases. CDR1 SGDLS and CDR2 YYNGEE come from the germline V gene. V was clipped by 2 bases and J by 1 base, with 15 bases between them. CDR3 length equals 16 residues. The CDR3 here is CASSVDTGQWNTEAFF. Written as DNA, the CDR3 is TGTGCCAGCAGCGTGGATACGGGACAATGGAACACTGAAGCTTTCTTT.

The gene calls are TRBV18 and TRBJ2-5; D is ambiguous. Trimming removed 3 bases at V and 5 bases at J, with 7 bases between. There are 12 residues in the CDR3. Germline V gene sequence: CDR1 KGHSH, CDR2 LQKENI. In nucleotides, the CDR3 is TGTGCCAGCTCACCCCAGAGGGAGACCCAGTACTTC. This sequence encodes CASSPQRETQYF.

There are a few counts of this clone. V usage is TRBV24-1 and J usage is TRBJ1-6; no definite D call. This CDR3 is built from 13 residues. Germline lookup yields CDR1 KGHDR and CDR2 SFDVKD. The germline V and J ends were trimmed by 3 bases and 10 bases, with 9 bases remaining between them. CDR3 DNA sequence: TGTGCCACCAGTGATCTCCCGGGATCACCCCTCCACTTT. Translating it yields CATSDLPGSPLHF.

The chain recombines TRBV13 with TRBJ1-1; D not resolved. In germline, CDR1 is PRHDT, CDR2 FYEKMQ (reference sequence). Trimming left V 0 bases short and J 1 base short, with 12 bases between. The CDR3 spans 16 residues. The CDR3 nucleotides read TGTGCCAGCAGCTTAGGCCTAGACCGCAGGAACACTGAAGCTTTCTTT. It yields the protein CASSLGLDRRNTEAFF. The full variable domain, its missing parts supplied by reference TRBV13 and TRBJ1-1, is AAGVIQSPRHLIKEKRETATLKCYPIPRHDTVYWYQQGPGQDPQFLISFYEKMQSDKGSIPDRFSAQQFSDYHSELNMSSLELGDSALYFCASSLGLDRRNTEAFFGQGTRLTVV.

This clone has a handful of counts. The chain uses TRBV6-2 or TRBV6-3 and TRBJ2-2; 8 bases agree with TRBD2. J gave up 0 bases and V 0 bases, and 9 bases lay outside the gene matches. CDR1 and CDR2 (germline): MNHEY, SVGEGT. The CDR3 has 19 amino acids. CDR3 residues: CASSYSSLVAGSNTGELFF. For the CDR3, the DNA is TGTGCCAGCAGTTACTCGTCGTTGGTAGCGGGGTCGAACACCGGGGAGCTGTTTTTT.

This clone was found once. Here the CDR3 DNA reads TGTGCCAGCAGCGTAACGTACGGAGCTAACTATGGCTACACCTTC. Translation: CASSVTYGANYGYTF. J is TRBJ1-2 and V is TRBV7-8; D remains ambiguous. The CDR3 totals 15 residues. Trimming took 5 bases from V and 0 from J, leaving 13 bases between them. CDR1 and CDR2 (germline): SGHVS, FQNEAQ.

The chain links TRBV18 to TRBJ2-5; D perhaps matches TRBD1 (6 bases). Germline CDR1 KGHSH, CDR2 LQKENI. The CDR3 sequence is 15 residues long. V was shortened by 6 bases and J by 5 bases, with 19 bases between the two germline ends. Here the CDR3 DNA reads TGTGCCAGCTCCCTTACCGGACAGTTGACGGAGACCCAGTACTTC. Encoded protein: CASSLTGQLTETQYF.